The 4 T cell receptor beta chains below come from one sample, sequenced in a study of T cells in Graves' hyperthyroidism and ophthalmopathy. RNA transcripts were the template for amplifying TCR beta CDR3 regions. The TCR CDR3 was amplified in a first-round RT-PCR using the HTBI primer set. A single record per CDR3 protein comes from TCRdb applying MiXCR to the multiplex PCR reads. The sample yields 300,000 to 450,000 distinct CDR3 sequences, roughly an eighth seen once. Input material: blood. Receptor source: a woman between 18 and 29 years old with Graves' hyperthyroidism.

This clonotype has at least ten counts. This sequence joins TRBV7-9 and TRBJ2-7; D tentatively fits TRBD1 or TRBD2 (6 bases each). V was cut by 4 bases and J by 7 bases, with 20 bases left in between. The CDR3 is 15 amino acids. Germline V CDR1 and CDR2: SEHNR, FQNEAQ (reference sequence). The CDR3 bases are TGTGCCAGCAGCTGGGGGGCGGACACCCCGCCGGAGCAGTACTTC. Encoded protein: CASSWGADTPPEQYF.

A few counts support this clonotype. The chain links TRBV4-1 to TRBJ2-3, with D unclear. The CDR3 is 14 amino acids. V lost 1 base and J 4 bases, leaving 9 bases between the germline ends. Germline V lookup: CDR1 MGHRA, CDR2 YSYEKL. The CDR3 spells CASSQAQFADTQYF. In DNA form, the CDR3 reads TGCGCCAGCAGCCAAGCACAGTTCGCAGATACGCAGTATTTT.

This clonotype was recorded a few times. This chain joins TRBV4-1 and TRBJ1-3, with 9 bases matching TRBD1. Germline V gene sequence: CDR1 MGHRA, CDR2 YSYEKL. CDR3 size: 18 residues. V trimming: 1 base; J trimming: 1 base; junction bases outside the gene matches: 8. CDR3 sequence: CASSQVLQGAYSGNTIYF. The CDR3 DNA reads as TGCGCCAGCAGCCAAGTCTTACAGGGGGCATATTCTGGAAACACCATATATTTT.

This clonotype was counted once. V gene TRBV30 combines with J gene TRBJ2-1, with unresolved D. Trimming removed 1 base from V and 0 bases from J, with 10 bases in between. This CDR3 has 15 amino acids. Looked up from germline, CDR1 is GTSNPN and CDR2 is SVGIG (reference sequence). Here the CDR3 reads CAWSGMMSSYNEQFF. For the CDR3, the DNA is TGTGCCTGGAGTGGGATGATGAGCTCCTACAATGAGCAGTTCTTC.